This T cell receptor (beta chain) was sequenced for a study of early stage breast cancer tumors. The V end was cut by 5 bases, the J end by 3 bases, with 11 bases between. Germline CDR1 reads SGHRS; CDR2 reads YFSETQ. This CDR3 contains 14 residues. TCRdb keeps only in-frame clones here, not all; method: immunoSEQ multiplex PCR. The sample lists about 50,000 clones, roughly 80% occurring once. This clone was seen a handful of times. The sequenced sample was blood. The source is a person aged 25 to 40 with breast cancer. This rearrangement joins TRBV5-1 to TRBJ2-2; possible D gene TRBD2, 5 bases. The CDR3 nucleotides read TGCGCCAGCAGTCCTGGACTGGACACCGGGGAGCTGTTTTTT. Translated, it gives CASSPGLDTGELFF.